Listed below are T cell receptor beta chains from one sample, sequenced in a study of T cells after posttransplantation cyclophosphamide. The data were produced by immunoSEQ multiplex PCR, yet TCRdb's version contains in-frame clones alone and is incomplete. This table holds about 6,500 clones, just under 75% found once. This material consisted of PBMCs, taken less than 1,500 days after allogeneic stem cell transplant with posttransplant cyclophosphamide. These receptors all stem from a young adult male patient who received an allogeneic stem cell transplant from a related donor, was CMV-positive, and had acute GVHD only. Some of the T cells might come from the graft donor. Each CDR3 is given with its conserved first and last residue. D genes are given only for firm matches.

d_call: -
v_call: TRBV12-5
cdr3_length: 14
cdr3_aa: CASGWRESTDTQYF

d_call: -
v_call: TRBV7-2
cdr3_length: 15
cdr3_aa: CASSPLAGFTDTQYF

d_call: -
v_call: TRBV5-1
cdr3_length: 13
cdr3_aa: CASSDRPGGELFF

d_call: -
v_call: TRBV2
cdr3_length: 15
cdr3_aa: CASRGFTGNTGELFF

d_call: -
v_call: TRBV5-1
cdr3_length: 11
cdr3_aa: CASRSETEAFF

d_call: -
v_call: TRBV7-2
cdr3_length: 13
cdr3_aa: CASSPKSPYEQYF

d_call: -
v_call: TRBV15
cdr3_length: 15
cdr3_aa: CATSRGAGSNTEAFF

d_call: -
v_call: TRBV7-7
cdr3_length: 18
cdr3_aa: CASSPQSFSGGSTGELFF

d_call: -
v_call: TRBV6-4
cdr3_length: 15
cdr3_aa: CASSPGLPRTYEQYF

d_call: -
v_call: TRBV7-6
cdr3_length: 18
cdr3_aa: CASSLRQAGALPTDTQYF

d_call: -
v_call: TRBV7-9
cdr3_length: 15
cdr3_aa: CASSPPISYGNEQFF

d_call: -
v_call: TRBV7-8
cdr3_length: 15
cdr3_aa: CASSPDTATNEKLFF

d_call: -
v_call: TRBV28
cdr3_length: 14
cdr3_aa: CASSLNPGRGGYTF

d_call: TRBD1
v_call: TRBV4-3
cdr3_length: 15
cdr3_aa: CASSVHRGRSSGYTF

d_call: TRBD1
v_call: TRBV7-6
cdr3_length: 16
cdr3_aa: CASSLVVTGGAEKLFF

d_call: TRBD1
v_call: TRBV19
cdr3_length: 18
cdr3_aa: CASSMLRMDRLANQPQHF

d_call: -
v_call: TRBV6-1
cdr3_length: 13
cdr3_aa: CASSWGQNTEAFF

d_call: -
v_call: TRBV2
cdr3_length: 17
cdr3_aa: CASSVQHYGAPTGELFF

d_call: TRBD2
v_call: TRBV10-2
cdr3_length: 14
cdr3_aa: CASGRASGYNEQFF

d_call: TRBD1
v_call: TRBV19
cdr3_length: 16
cdr3_aa: CASSISGAGGNYGYTF

d_call: -
v_call: TRBV5-4
cdr3_length: 13
cdr3_aa: CASSLGSESEQFF

d_call: -
v_call: TRBV14
cdr3_length: 15
cdr3_aa: CASSLLGAANEKLFF

d_call: -
v_call: TRBV5-6
cdr3_length: 14
cdr3_aa: CASSLAGNQETQYF

d_call: TRBD1
v_call: TRBV7-2
cdr3_length: 14
cdr3_aa: CASSPGTGVYEQYF

d_call: -
v_call: TRBV7-2
cdr3_length: 13
cdr3_aa: CASRGPGGNEQYF

d_call: -
v_call: TRBV9
cdr3_length: 15
cdr3_aa: CASSVGLSVPYEQYF

d_call: -
v_call: TRBV4-3
cdr3_length: 14
cdr3_aa: CASSQGRRGETQYF

d_call: TRBD1
v_call: TRBV5-1
cdr3_length: 16
cdr3_aa: CASSYLTGGVGNEQFF

d_call: TRBD2
v_call: TRBV6-6
cdr3_length: 13
cdr3_aa: CAISAGGRETQYF

d_call: TRBD1
v_call: TRBV6-1
cdr3_length: 17
cdr3_aa: CASSDRRGTGGNYEQYF

d_call: TRBD2
v_call: TRBV7-8
cdr3_length: 17
cdr3_aa: CASSPRASGGAADTQYF

d_call: -
v_call: TRBV5-1
cdr3_length: 13
cdr3_aa: CASSMDGNSPLHF

d_call: TRBD1
v_call: TRBV9
cdr3_length: 16
cdr3_aa: CASRSTGTGDTYGYTF

d_call: -
v_call: TRBV7-9
cdr3_length: 16
cdr3_aa: CASSLEGSRAPYEQYF

d_call: -
v_call: TRBV29-1
cdr3_length: 13
cdr3_aa: CSAHVLGGIDAFF

d_call: -
v_call: TRBV21-1
cdr3_length: 13
cdr3_aa: CASSKRSPNGYTF

d_call: TRBD2
v_call: TRBV11-2
cdr3_length: 15
cdr3_aa: CASSLVGLREETQYF

d_call: -
v_call: TRBV5-4
cdr3_length: 13
cdr3_aa: CASGDPNTGELFF

d_call: TRBD1
v_call: TRBV5-1
cdr3_length: 16
cdr3_aa: CASSLDGQGQGNTIYF

d_call: TRBD1
v_call: TRBV28
cdr3_length: 17
cdr3_aa: CASSLPHPGQVNSPLHF

d_call: TRBD1
v_call: TRBV6-9
cdr3_length: 13
cdr3_aa: CASGKTGGGVAFF

d_call: -
v_call: TRBV19
cdr3_length: 15
cdr3_aa: CASSIGPAGSQPQHF

d_call: TRBD1
v_call: TRBV5-5
cdr3_length: 14
cdr3_aa: CASSPDRGRGGYTF

d_call: -
v_call: TRBV6-5
cdr3_length: 15
cdr3_aa: CASSYLSRRATEAFF

d_call: TRBD1
v_call: TRBV7-3
cdr3_length: 18
cdr3_aa: CASSLTGTANSGANVLTF

d_call: TRBD2
v_call: TRBV6-5
cdr3_length: 15
cdr3_aa: CASSYSHGGRYEQYF